The next 8 T cell receptor beta chains were all read from a single sample in a study of T cell responses to AZD1222 COVID-19 vaccine. The assay was immunoSEQ multiplex PCR, and TCRdb's table has in-frame clones only and misses some. The sample comprises about 130,000 clones, roughly 92% of which are singletons, and roughly 5% rests with the top ten. The material sequenced was peripheral blood, taken on day 0 of AZD1222 vaccination. The receptors were gathered from an adult in good health.

This rearrangement joins TRBV6-4 to TRBJ1-4, with a tentative D call TRBD1 (5 bases). V lost 3 bases and J 5 bases, leaving 10 bases between the germline ends. The length of the CDR3 is 14 residues. Germline lookup yields CDR1 MRHNA and CDR2 SNTAGT. CDR3 nucleotides: TGTGCCAGCAGTGAAGAGGCAGGGAATGAAAAACTGTTTTTT. This gives the protein CASSEEAGNEKLFF.

The V gene is TRBV12-3 or TRBV12-4, the J gene TRBJ1-2; 9 bases are a match to TRBD1. The CDR3 loop spans 13 amino acids. The V segment lost 6 bases and the J segment 8 bases; nucleotides outside the gene matches: 7. This CDR3 is CASSFYRGRGYTF. The CDR3 DNA follows: TGTGCCAGCAGCTTTTACAGGGGGCGAGGCTACACCTTC.

The chain couples TRBV19 to TRBJ1-3; D gene uncertain. CDR3 size: 16 residues. The germline V and J ends were trimmed by 6 bases and 0 bases, with 15 bases remaining between them. Per the germline V gene, CDR1 is LNHDA and CDR2 is SQIVND (reference sequence). The CDR3 is CASSPSMVRSGNTIYF. The CDR3 DNA reads as TGTGCCAGTAGCCCCTCCATGGTTCGCTCTGGAAACACCATATATTTT.

V is TRBV7-6 and J is TRBJ1-3; no clear D. The CDR3 is 16 residues long. CDR1 SGHVS and CDR2 FNYEAQ come from the germline V gene. The V gene lost 2 bases and the J gene lost 0 bases, with 11 bases spanning the gap. The CDR3: CASSLLPGPSGNTIYF. CDR3 DNA: TGTGCCAGCAGCTTACTTCCAGGACCCTCTGGAAACACCATATATTTT.

Points on this clone: Other DNA sequences within the sample encode an identical CDR3. The CDR3 DNA sequence: TGTGCCAGCAGCTTAGGACTAGCGGGGCGGAATGAGCAGTTCTTC. It yields the protein CASSLGLAGRNEQFF. The chain is built from TRBV11-2 and TRBJ2-1; TRBD2 matches 11 bases. In germline, CDR1 is SGHAT, CDR2 FQNNGV. V lost 1 base to trimming and J lost 7 bases; unmatched junction nucleotides: 3. The CDR3 has 15 amino acids.

J is TRBJ2-3 and V is TRBV24-1; TRBD2 agrees at 8 bases. V was pared by 5 bases and J by 0 bases, with 9 bases of the junction left unmatched. Germline CDR1 is KGHDR and CDR2 is SFDVKD. This CDR3 contains 17 residues. CDR3 DNA: TGTGCCACCAGTGGGGGAGCAGCGGGAGCTAGCACAGATACGCAGTATTTT. Its translation: CATSGGAAGASTDTQYF.

V is TRBV5-1 and J is TRBJ1-2; D is uncertain. Germline V gene lookup returns CDR1 SGHRS and CDR2 YFSETQ. The CDR3 extends over 15 amino acids. V was pared by 4 bases and J by 3 bases, with 16 bases between. The CDR3 loop is CASSKDPTAYYGYTF. The CDR3 DNA follows: TGCGCCAGCAGCAAGGACCCTACAGCCTACTATGGCTACACCTTC.

This clone showed up just once. The gene calls are TRBV29-1 and TRBJ2-1; the D is unclear. V lost 8 bases and J 3 bases, leaving 8 bases between the germline ends. From germline, CDR1 is SQVTM and CDR2 ANQGSEA. This CDR3 comprises 11 residues. CDR3 loop: CSSYNYNEQFF. In nucleotides, the CDR3 is TGCAGCTCCTACAACTACAATGAGCAGTTCTTC.